What follows are 22 T cell receptor beta chains derived from one specimen sequenced in a study of blood T cell repertoires in COVID-19. Assay used: immunoSEQ multiplex PCR; TCRdb lists only in-frame clones, some missing. The sample records over 100,000 clones, about 80% being singletons. Sequenced material: peripheral blood. These receptors originate from an elderly woman with active or convalescent COVID-19.

The genes are TRBV21-1 and TRBJ1-1; the table assigns TRBD1, which was not confirmed against the DNA. TRBV21-1 is a documented pseudogene. The CDR3 is 16 amino acids. The CDR3 nucleotides are TGTGCCAGCAGCAAAGCCGGGACAGGGTCTCTAACTGAAGCTTTCTTT. Translating gives CASSKAGTGSLTEAFF.

The chain uses TRBV28 and TRBJ2-7; the match to TRBD2 covers 10 bases. In germline, CDR1 is MDHEN, CDR2 SYDVKM. This CDR3 region has 13 residues. J was trimmed by 3 bases and V by 10 bases; bases with no gene match: 6. The CDR3 nucleotides are TGTGCCACTGCCGGGACTAGCGTCTACGAGCAGTACTTC. Protein product: CATAGTSVYEQYF.

This rearrangement joins TRBV7-2 to TRBJ1-6; 7 nucleotides match TRBD1. Germline V gives CDR1 SGHTA, CDR2 FQGNSA. V gave up 4 bases and J gave up 2 bases; unmatched junction bases: 5. The CDR3 has 16 amino acids. This chain's CDR3 is CASSYSGTAYNSPLHF. The CDR3 nucleotides read TGTGCCAGCAGCTATAGCGGGACAGCCTATAATTCACCCCTCCACTTT.

The chain combines TRBV11-3 with TRBJ2-7, with D tentatively TRBD2 (5 bases). The CDR3 is 13 residues long. Germline V gene sequence: CDR1 SGHNT, CDR2 YENEEA. The germline V and J ends were trimmed by 2 bases and 7 bases, with 12 bases remaining between them. The CDR3 is CASSLTHSGEQYF. CDR3 in DNA: TGTGCCAGCAGCTTAACACATTCGGGGGAGCAGTACTTC. Drawing the rest from reference TRBV11-3 and TRBJ2-7, the complete variable domain is EAGVVQSPRYKIIEKKQPVAFWCNPISGHNTLYWYLQNLGQGPELLIRYENEEAVDDSQLPKDRFSAERLKGVDSTLKIQPAELGDSAVYLCASSLTHSGEQYFGPGTRLTVT.

This sequence joins TRBV7-2 and TRBJ1-5, with D possibly TRBD1 on 5 matching bases. The germline V gene has CDR1 SGHTA and CDR2 FQGNSA. The CDR3 totals 12 residues. V was trimmed by 7 bases and J by 10 bases, leaving 14 bases between them. The CDR3 DNA reads as TGTGCCAGCACCGACGGGGGAGGACCCCAGCATTTT. Translation: CASTDGGGPQHF.

The gene calls are TRBV5-1 and TRBJ1-1, with D tentatively TRBD1 (6 bases). The CDR3 runs to 15 residues. V was cut by 0 bases and J by 7 bases, with 16 bases left in between. Germline values: CDR1 SGHRS, CDR2 YFSETQ. CDR3 sequence reads: CASSLDRARGGEAFF. CDR3 in DNA: TGCGCCAGCAGCTTGGACAGGGCGCGAGGGGGTGAAGCTTTCTTT.

The chain has TRBV2 and TRBJ1-5; TRBD1 might be the D (5 bases). V gave up 2 bases and J gave up 4 bases, with 9 bases separating them. This CDR3 is built from 14 residues. Per the germline V gene, CDR1 is SNHLY and CDR2 is FYNNEI. The CDR3 spells CASSEQGPNQPQHF. CDR3 DNA sequence: TGTGCCAGCAGTGAACAGGGTCCGAATCAGCCCCAGCATTTT. The whole variable domain, remainder taken from reference TRBV2 and TRBJ1-5, is EPEVTQTPSHQVTQMGQEVILRCVPISNHLYFYWYRQILGQKVEFLVSFYNNEISEKSEIFDDQFSVERPDGSNFTLKIRSTKLEDSAMYFCASSEQGPNQPQHFGDGTRLSIL.

Only a few counts were recorded for this clone. This chain links TRBV28 with TRBJ1-1, with TRBD1 matching 9 bases. Trimming took 5 bases from V and 5 from J; bases not matched to a gene: 6. The CDR3 sequence is 14 residues long. Per the germline V gene, CDR1 is MDHEN and CDR2 is SYDVKM. The CDR3 here is CASSPRTGETEAFF. The CDR3 DNA reads TGTGCCAGCAGTCCCCGGACAGGGGAGACTGAAGCTTTCTTT.

CDR3 protein: CASSSNMISGNTIYF. CDR3 sequence (DNA): TGCGCCAGCAGCTCAAACATGATCTCTGGAAACACCATATATTTT. The V and J genes are TRBV4-1 and TRBJ1-3; D is uncertain. The V and J ends lost 5 bases and 0 bases respectively, with 11 bases between them. This CDR3 contains 15 residues. The V gene's germline CDR1 is MGHRA and CDR2 YSYEKL.

The chain combines TRBV19 with TRBJ2-2; 7 nucleotides align to TRBD2. The V segment lost 8 bases and the J segment 6 bases; nucleotides outside the gene matches: 12. There are 15 residues in the CDR3. CDR1 and CDR2 from the germline V gene are LNHDA and SQIVND (reference sequence). The CDR3 reads CASGPLRGGAGELFF. The CDR3 DNA sequence: TGTGCCAGTGGTCCGCTACGGGGAGGGGCCGGGGAGCTGTTTTTT.

V usage is TRBV24-1 and J usage is TRBJ1-5; tentative D call: TRBD1 (5 bases). This CDR3 is 14 amino acids long. With 9 bases removed from V and 6 bases from J, the gap between germline ends came to 17 bases. Germline CDR1 is KGHDR and CDR2 is SFDVKD. CDR3 loop: CATQGEGYGQPQHF. The DNA of the CDR3 is TGTGCCACCCAGGGTGAAGGATACGGTCAGCCCCAGCATTTT.

The chain links TRBV27 to TRBJ2-7; 10 positions match TRBD1. Germline V lookup: CDR1 MNHEY, CDR2 SMNVEV (reference sequence). V lost 5 bases, J lost 7 bases, and 14 bases stayed unmatched. This CDR3 is built from 16 residues. In nucleotides, the CDR3 is TGTGCCAGCAGTACGTTTGTTGGGGACAGGGGAAGGGAGCAGTACTTC. It translates to CASSTFVGDRGREQYF.

This clone was observed a single time. This chain joins TRBV6-6 and TRBJ2-2; D possibly corresponds to TRBD1 (5 bases). The V end was cut by 10 bases, the J end by 2 bases, with 14 bases between. This CDR3 region has 14 residues. The germline gives CDR1 MNHNY, CDR2 SVGAGI (reference sequence). CDR3 coding DNA: TGTGCCACCACTCAGGGATTCAACACCGGGGAGCTGTTTTTT. This sequence encodes CATTQGFNTGELFF.

The V gene is TRBV6-2 or TRBV6-3, the J gene TRBJ2-1, with D perhaps matching TRBD2 (6 bases). This CDR3 has 14 amino acids. Trimming left V 0 bases short and J 13 bases short, with 16 bases between. Germline V gives CDR1 MNHEY, CDR2 SVGEGT. CDR3 coding DNA: TGTGCCAGCAGTTACTCCCAACCGACTGGACTACAGTTCTTC. Its protein product is CASSYSQPTGLQFF.

As regards this clone: Compared with germline, one end of the junction differs, possibly owing to a read error. V and J are TRBV27 and TRBJ2-1; TRBD2 aligns across 12 bases. Germline V CDR1 and CDR2: MNHEY, SMNVEV (reference sequence). The CDR3 contains 16 residues. The chain's CDR3 is CASSFPLAGGYSEQFF. CDR3 coding DNA: TGTGCCAGCAGTTTCCCTCTAGCGGGAGGGTACAGTGAGCAGTTCTTC.

The chain combines TRBV10-3 with TRBJ1-2; 8 bases fit TRBD1. CDR1 and CDR2 from the germline V gene are ENHRY and SYGVKD. This CDR3 comprises 18 residues. V shed 0 bases and J 4 bases; nucleotides not matched to a gene: 13. The CDR3 region is CAISESPSYSGQGYGYTF. The DNA of the CDR3 is TGTGCCATCAGTGAGTCGCCCTCTTACTCCGGACAGGGCTATGGCTACACCTTC.

The V gene is TRBV6-5, the J gene TRBJ2-7; D is perhaps TRBD2 (5 bases). Trimming stripped 7 bases from V and 3 bases from J, with 16 bases between. The CDR3 length is 14 residues. Germline CDR1 is MNHEY and CDR2 is SVGAGI. For the CDR3, the DNA is TGTGCCAGCACAAGGTGGGAGCTAGGCTACGAGCAGTACTTC. Its protein is CASTRWELGYEQYF.

The chain couples TRBV6-5 to TRBJ2-3; D not resolved. The CDR3 totals 16 residues. Germline lookup yields CDR1 MNHEY and CDR2 SVGAGI. Trimming removed 2 bases at V and 2 bases at J, with 14 bases between. CDR3 residues: CASSYRHTKPTDTQYF. CDR3 bases: TGTGCCAGCAGTTACCGACACACCAAACCCACAGATACGCAGTATTTT.

The J gene is TRBJ2-7, the V gene TRBV7-3, with D perhaps matching TRBD1 (5 bases). CDR1 is SGHTA and CDR2 is FQGTGA in the germline V gene. The CDR3 spans 13 residues. V was pared by 4 bases and J by 5 bases, with 12 bases between. Here the CDR3 reads CASSSSRRDEQYF. The DNA of the CDR3 is TGTGCCAGCAGCTCATCACGCAGGGACGAGCAGTACTTC.

Only one count was recorded for this clone. The V gene is TRBV9, the J gene TRBJ1-1, with 7 bases matching TRBD1. CDR3 size: 16 residues. Germline assignment: CDR1 SGDLS and CDR2 YYNGEE. Trimming cost V 0 bases and J 1 base; bases outside gene matches: 6. CDR3 nucleotides: TGTGCCAGCAGCGTAGTTGGCAGGGGGGCGAACACTGAAGCTTTCTTT. Protein product: CASSVVGRGANTEAFF.

J is TRBJ2-6 and V is TRBV27, with TRBD1 as a possible D gene (6 bases). CDR1 and CDR2 (germline): MNHEY, SMNVEV (reference sequence). This CDR3 region has 16 residues. The ends were cut back, 6 bases at V and 0 bases at J, with 12 bases in the middle. This CDR3 reads CASSRQVNSGANVLTF. CDR3 DNA: TGTGCCAGCAGCAGACAGGTAAACTCTGGGGCCAACGTCCTGACTTTC.

The rearrangement joins TRBV30 to TRBJ2-3; a possible D gene is TRBD1 (5 bases). Trimming stripped 1 base from V and 2 bases from J, with 10 bases between. This CDR3 region has 14 residues. CDR1 is GTSNPN, CDR2 SVGIG, per germline (reference sequence). The CDR3 sequence is CAWSEGIITDTQYF. CDR3 sequence (DNA): TGTGCCTGGAGTGAGGGGATAATCACAGATACGCAGTATTTT.